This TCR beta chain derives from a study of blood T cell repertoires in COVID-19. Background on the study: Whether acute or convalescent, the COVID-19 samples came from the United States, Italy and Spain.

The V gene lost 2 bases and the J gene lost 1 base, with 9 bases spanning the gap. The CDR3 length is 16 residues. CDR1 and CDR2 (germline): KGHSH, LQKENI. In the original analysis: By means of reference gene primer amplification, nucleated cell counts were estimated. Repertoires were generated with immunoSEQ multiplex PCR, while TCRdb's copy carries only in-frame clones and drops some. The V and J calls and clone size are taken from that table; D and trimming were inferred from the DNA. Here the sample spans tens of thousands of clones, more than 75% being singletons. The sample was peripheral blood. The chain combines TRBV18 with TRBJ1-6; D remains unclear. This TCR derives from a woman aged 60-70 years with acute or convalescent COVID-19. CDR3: CASSPWGESYNSPLHF. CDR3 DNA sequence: TGTGCCAGCTCACCATGGGGAGAATCCTATAATTCACCCCTCCACTTT.